This is a list of T cell receptor beta chains from one sample in a study of cytomegalovirus exposure and HLA in healthy donors. TCRdb's table, derived via immunoSEQ multiplex PCR, lists solely in-frame clones and lacks some. The table records 85,000 to 100,000 clones, 70% to 80% of them present only once. Material: PBMCs. All receptors derive from a male donor in good health and CMV-seropositive. Both conserved end residues are part of each CDR3. Each record gives: clone size, V gene, D gene, CDR3 length, J gene, CDR3 protein, CDR3 DNA. The D gene is left open where the match is weak. For some rows the clone size is stated as once, few or many, or as a class when expanded; others skip it.

-,TRBV30,TRBD1,13,TRBJ1-4,CACGDRGEEKLFF,TGTGCCTGCGGTGACAGGGGCGAGGAAAAACTGTTTTTT
-,TRBV7-9,TRBD1,16,TRBJ2-7,CASSYDVGTGTYEQYF,TGTGCCAGCAGTTACGACGTTGGGACAGGAACCTACGAGCAGTACTTC
-,TRBV7-2,TRBD2,16,TRBJ2-7,CASSLAATSGGYEQYF,TGTGCCAGCAGCTTAGCGGCGACTAGCGGGGGATACGAGCAGTACTTC
few,TRBV6-5,TRBD1,14,TRBJ1-5,CASSSTGDNQPQHF,TGTGCCAGCAGTTCTACAGGGGACAATCAGCCCCAGCATTTT
-,TRBV7-3,TRBD1,13,TRBJ2-2,CASRTGDTGELFF,TGTGCCAGCCGGACAGGGGACACCGGGGAGCTGTTTTTT
-,TRBV20-1,-,11,TRBJ1-3,CSALTGNTIYF,TGCAGTGCACTCACTGGAAACACCATATATTTT
-,TRBV4-1,-,12,TRBJ2-7,CASSHFPYEQYF,TGCGCCAGCAGCCACTTCCCCTACGAGCAGTACTTC
-,TRBV7-7,TRBD2,15,TRBJ2-1,CASSLGTSGGNEQFF,TGTGCTAGCAGCTTAGGGACTAGCGGGGGGAATGAGCAGTTCTTC
-,TRBV18,TRBD1,14,TRBJ1-4,CASSPRDREEKLFF,TGTGCCAGCTCACCCCGGGACAGGGAAGAAAAACTGTTTTTT
-,TRBV5-6,-,16,TRBJ1-6,CASSLRGATKNSPLHF,TGTGCCAGCAGCTTGCGGGGGGCGACTAAGAATTCACCCCTCCACTTT
-,TRBV4-1,TRBD2,16,TRBJ2-1,CASSQGYGGSSNEQFF,TGCGCCAGCAGCCAAGGGTACGGGGGGTCTTCCAATGAGCAGTTCTTC
-,TRBV7-8,-,14,TRBJ2-5,CASSLIRTGETQYF,TGTGCCAGCAGCTTAATTCGTACAGGGGAGACCCAGTACTTC
-,TRBV4-2,-,15,TRBJ2-5,CASSQEYGGAETQYF,TGTGCCAGCAGCCAAGAGTACGGCGGGGCGGAGACCCAGTACTTC
-,TRBV6-5,-,15,TRBJ1-1,CASSSPTAQLAEAFF,TGTGCCAGCAGTTCTCCGACAGCCCAACTTGCTGAAGCTTTCTTT
-,TRBV19,-,16,TRBJ1-4,CASSHREITANEKLFF,TGTGCCAGTAGCCACAGGGAAATCACGGCTAATGAAAAACTGTTTTTT
-,TRBV5-1,-,15,TRBJ1-4,CASSFGGGSNEKLFF,TGCGCCAGCAGCTTCGGCGGGGGGAGTAATGAAAAACTGTTTTTT
-,TRBV7-3,-,11,TRBJ2-7,CASSFTYEQYF,TGTGCCAGCAGCTTCACCTACGAGCAGTACTTC
-,TRBV4-2,TRBD2,18,TRBJ2-7,CASSQDEGLAGSYYEQYF,TGTGCCAGCAGCCAAGATGAGGGGCTAGCGGGTTCATACTACGAGCAGTACTTC
-,TRBV5-8,-,13,TRBJ2-5,CASTLQVQETQYF,TGTGCCAGCACCTTACAAGTACAAGAGACCCAGTACTTC
-,TRBV5-1,-,16,TRBJ2-3,CASSLGAMSSTDTQYF,TGCGCCAGCAGCTTGGGGGCGATGTCTAGCACAGATACGCAGTATTTT
once,TRBV11-1,-,13,TRBJ2-7,CASSLWGDREQYF,TGTGCCAGCAGCTTATGGGGGGACCGGGAGCAGTACTTC
-,TRBV14,-,14,TRBJ1-1,CASSQDATPGGAFF,TGTGCCAGCAGCCAAGATGCAACACCGGGCGGGGCTTTCTTT
-,TRBV7-6,TRBD2,15,TRBJ2-3,CASSQGGGLTDTQYF,TGTGCCAGCAGCCAAGGCGGGGGACTGACAGATACGCAGTATTTT
-,TRBV5-1,TRBD1,15,TRBJ2-7,CASSLWTGGGYEQYF,TGCGCCAGCAGCCTCTGGACAGGGGGCGGGTACGAGCAGTACTTC
once,TRBV6-5,TRBD1,15,TRBJ1-5,CASRRGTASNQPQHF,TGTGCCAGCAGGCGCGGGACAGCTAGCAATCAGCCCCAGCATTTT
-,TRBV5-1,-,16,TRBJ2-3,CASSLEGLRYADTQYF,TGCGCCAGCAGCTTGGAGGGGTTGAGGTACGCAGATACGCAGTATTTT
-,TRBV27,-,14,TRBJ2-3,CASRPLRVTDTQYF,TGTGCCAGCAGACCCCTGCGGGTCACAGATACGCAGTATTTT
-,TRBV10-1,-,16,TRBJ2-1,CASSSSPGLVNNEQFF,TGCGCCAGCAGTTCCTCACCGGGACTGGTTAACAATGAGCAGTTCTTC
-,TRBV7-9,TRBD1,11,TRBJ1-2,CASSFRTGDSF,TGTGCCAGCAGCTTCCGGACAGGCGATTCCTTC
-,TRBV28,-,14,TRBJ2-7,CASRDRSGSYEQYF,TGTGCCAGCCGAGACAGGTCCGGCTCCTACGAGCAGTACTTC
-,TRBV10-3,TRBD1,14,TRBJ2-7,CAISEWDRAYEQYF,TGTGCCATCAGTGAATGGGACAGGGCCTACGAGCAGTACTTC
few,TRBV30,-,15,TRBJ1-6,CAWRDQGSYNSPLHF,TGTGCCTGGAGGGACCAGGGCTCCTATAATTCACCCCTCCACTTT
-,TRBV4-2,-,15,TRBJ1-4,CASSQEIQTNEKLFF,TGTGCCAGCAGCCAAGAAATCCAAACTAATGAAAAACTGTTTTTT
-,TRBV30,-,15,TRBJ2-3,CAWTDGQTSTDTQYF,TGTGCCTGGACCGACGGACAGACTAGCACAGATACGCAGTATTTT
few,TRBV6-5,TRBD1,14,TRBJ1-1,CASSRRTGDTEAFF,TGTGCCAGCAGTCGTCGGACAGGGGACACTGAAGCTTTCTTT
-,TRBV7-9,TRBD1,18,TRBJ2-5,CASSLAYRQGLEGETQYF,TGTGCCAGCAGCTTAGCATATCGACAGGGTTTGGAAGGAGAGACCCAGTACTTC
-,TRBV6-1,TRBD1,15,TRBJ2-7,CASRSGQGGIYEQYF,TGTGCCAGCAGATCCGGACAGGGAGGAATCTACGAGCAGTACTTC
-,TRBV5-1,-,16,TRBJ2-7,CASSLAGSPKTYEQYF,TGCGCCAGCAGCTTGGCAGGGTCTCCCAAAACATACGAGCAGTACTTC
-,TRBV6-6,TRBD1,14,TRBJ2-7,CASISGQGAYEQYF,TGTGCCAGCATAAGCGGACAGGGGGCGTACGAGCAGTACTTC
-,TRBV2,TRBD1,14,TRBJ1-1,CASSGQGRGTEAFF,TGTGCCAGCAGTGGACAGGGTCGGGGGACTGAAGCTTTCTTT
-,TRBV30,-,17,TRBJ1-4,CAWSGNDEGATNEKLFF,TGTGCCTGGAGCGGAAACGACGAGGGGGCAACTAATGAAAAACTGTTTTTT
-,TRBV7-2,TRBD1,14,TRBJ1-2,CASSLGQGIYGYTF,TGTGCCAGCAGCTTGGGACAGGGGATCTATGGCTACACCTTC
few,TRBV5-6,-,12,TRBJ2-7,CASSSGVDEQYF,TGTGCCAGCAGCTCGGGAGTGGACGAGCAGTACTTC
-,TRBV9,-,18,TRBJ2-3,CASSVEGGTKTSTDTQYF,TGTGCCAGCAGCGTAGAGGGGGGGACTAAAACTAGCACAGATACGCAGTATTTT
-,TRBV5-1,TRBD2,15,TRBJ2-7,CASSWGLAGGYEQYF,TGCGCCAGCAGCTGGGGACTAGCGGGGGGATACGAGCAGTACTTC
-,TRBV5-8,TRBD2,15,TRBJ2-3,CASGSGRSSTDTQYF,TGTGCCTCCGGTAGCGGGAGATCTAGCACAGATACGCAGTATTTT
-,TRBV7-9,TRBD1,16,TRBJ1-6,CASSRLRDRFNSPLHF,TGTGCCAGCAGCCGACTCCGGGACAGATTTAATTCACCCCTCCACTTT
-,TRBV27,-,14,TRBJ2-7,CASSLSQGGYEQYF,TGTGCCAGCAGTTTATCCCAGGGAGGCTACGAGCAGTACTTC